The rows below give T cell receptor beta chains drawn from one sample of a study of T cell responses to AZD1222 COVID-19 vaccine. The assay was immunoSEQ multiplex PCR, and TCRdb's table has in-frame clones only and misses some. There are about 160,000 clones in the sample; about 89% occur only once, and over 1.5% lies in the top ten. The sequences come from peripheral blood, collected on day 0 of AZD1222 vaccination. The receptors were gathered from an adult in good health. Each CDR3 is given with its conserved first and last residue. Fields, in order: clone size, V gene, J gene, D gene, CDR3 protein, CDR3 DNA. The D gene is left open where the match is weak. Clone size, where shown, is once, few, many, or a class for clones that have expanded.

size: -
V: TRBV19
J: TRBJ1-6
D: -
CDR3: CASTAALGYSPLHF
DNA: TGTGCCAGTACGGCTGCTTTGGGGTATTCACCCCTCCACTTT

size: -
V: TRBV5-6
J: TRBJ2-4
D: TRBD1
CDR3: CASSLGTGLLGNIQYF
DNA: TGTGCCAGCAGCTTGGGGACAGGGCTTTTGGGGAACATTCAGTACTTC

size: -
V: TRBV28
J: TRBJ2-4
D: TRBD2
CDR3: CASSNTGTSGLAKNIQYF
DNA: TGTGCCAGCAGTAATACCGGGACTAGCGGACTAGCCAAAAACATTCAGTACTTC

size: -
V: TRBV7-3
J: TRBJ2-1
D: TRBD1
CDR3: CASSLRGQGTYNEQFF
DNA: TGTGCCAGCAGCTTAAGGGGACAGGGGACCTACAATGAGCAGTTCTTC

size: -
V: TRBV19
J: TRBJ2-2
D: -
CDR3: CASSMTAGTGELFF
DNA: TGTGCCAGTAGTATGACGGCGGGCACCGGGGAGCTGTTTTTT

size: -
V: TRBV19
J: TRBJ1-5
D: -
CDR3: CASSPNRRNQPQHF
DNA: TGTGCCAGTAGTCCGAACCGCCGCAATCAGCCCCAGCATTTT

size: -
V: TRBV7-9
J: TRBJ1-4
D: TRBD1
CDR3: CASSRQGEFEKLFF
DNA: TGTGCCAGCAGCCGACAGGGAGAGTTCGAAAAACTGTTTTTT

size: -
V: TRBV4-3
J: TRBJ2-1
D: -
CDR3: CASSQEGLTYNEQFF
DNA: TGCGCCAGCAGCCAAGAGGGCTTAACCTACAATGAGCAGTTCTTC

size: -
V: TRBV11-3
J: TRBJ2-7
D: -
CDR3: CASSSTAKPYEQYF
DNA: TGTGCCAGCAGTTCGACGGCGAAGCCCTACGAGCAGTACTTC

size: -
V: TRBV2
J: TRBJ2-7
D: -
CDR3: CASKIDRATYEQYF
DNA: TGTGCCAGCAAAATTGACCGGGCTACCTACGAGCAGTACTTC

size: once
V: TRBV2
J: TRBJ1-4
D: -
CDR3: CASSEGPSEKLFF
DNA: TGTGCCAGCAGTGAAGGTCCCTCTGAAAAACTGTTTTTT

size: -
V: TRBV4-2
J: TRBJ2-7
D: -
CDR3: CASSQSPALSYEQYF
DNA: TGTGCCAGCAGCCAAAGTCCGGCTCTCTCCTACGAGCAGTACTTC

size: -
V: TRBV10-3
J: TRBJ2-7
D: TRBD1
CDR3: CAISEGQGIGTDEQYF
DNA: TGTGCCATCAGTGAAGGACAGGGGATTGGGACAGACGAGCAGTACTTC

size: -
V: TRBV2
J: TRBJ1-5
D: TRBD1
CDR3: CASSENRGPETQHF
DNA: TGTGCCAGCAGTGAGAACAGGGGGCCGGAGACCCAGCATTTT

size: -
V: TRBV7-9
J: TRBJ1-3
D: -
CDR3: CASSLGGGNTIYF
DNA: TGTGCCAGCAGCTTAGGGGGTGGAAACACCATATATTTT

size: few
V: TRBV3-1/TRBV3-2
J: TRBJ1-1
D: TRBD1
CDR3: CASSQKDRGFSEAFF
DNA: TGTGCCAGCAGCCAGAAAGACAGGGGCTTCTCTGAAGCTTTCTTT

size: -
V: TRBV6-5
J: TRBJ2-1
D: -
CDR3: CASSYSRYNEQFF
DNA: TGTGCCAGCAGTTACTCGAGGTACAATGAGCAGTTCTTC

size: -
V: TRBV6-1
J: TRBJ2-4
D: TRBD1
CDR3: CASSEVNRGWGNIQYF
DNA: TGTGCCAGCAGTGAAGTAAACAGGGGATGGGGGAACATTCAGTACTTC

size: -
V: TRBV6-5
J: TRBJ2-7
D: -
CDR3: CASGLQRNYEQYF
DNA: TGTGCCAGCGGCCTGCAGAGGAACTACGAGCAGTACTTC

size: -
V: TRBV7-2
J: TRBJ1-1
D: -
CDR3: CASSLARLNTEAFF
DNA: TGTGCCAGCAGCTTAGCGAGGCTGAACACTGAAGCTTTCTTT

size: -
V: TRBV30
J: TRBJ2-1
D: -
CDR3: CAWSVLGRGDNEQFF
DNA: TGTGCCTGGAGTGTACTAGGTCGGGGAGACAATGAGCAGTTCTTC

size: -
V: TRBV10-3
J: TRBJ2-3
D: TRBD2
CDR3: CAISDSYRRTSEYTQYF
DNA: TGTGCCATCAGTGATTCCTATCGTCGGACTAGCGAATATACGCAGTATTTT

size: -
V: TRBV7-8
J: TRBJ2-7
D: TRBD2
CDR3: CASSRGDRRGTPYEQYF
DNA: TGTGCCAGCAGCCGAGGAGATAGGCGGGGGACCCCCTACGAGCAGTACTTC

size: once
V: TRBV20-1
J: TRBJ1-4
D: -
CDR3: CSVDISEKLFF
DNA: TGCAGTGTAGACATCTCCGAAAAACTGTTTTTT

size: few
V: TRBV19
J: TRBJ1-2
D: -
CDR3: CASKTRPPDYGYTF
DNA: TGTGCCAGCAAAACCCGCCCGCCGGACTATGGCTACACCTTC

size: few
V: TRBV21-1
J: TRBJ2-7
D: -
CDR3: CASSDPSSGRLNVLPYEQYF
DNA: TGTGCCAGCAGCGATCCCTCTAGCGGTCGTCTTAACGTGCTGCCCTACGAGCAGTACTTC

size: -
V: TRBV7-2
J: TRBJ1-2
D: -
CDR3: CASSGNRDPGRGYTF
DNA: TGTGCCAGCAGCGGAAACAGGGACCCGGGCAGGGGCTACACCTTC

size: -
V: TRBV19
J: TRBJ2-1
D: -
CDR3: CASSIAAGSGVDEQFF
DNA: TGTGCCAGTAGTATAGCGGCAGGGTCAGGGGTTGATGAGCAGTTCTTC